The present entry profiles one TCR beta chain with its context. Its cognate antigen is unknown. CDR3 length: 15 amino acids. V trimming: 5 bases; J trimming: 3 bases; junction bases outside the gene matches: 6. Germline assignment: CDR1 SGHTA and CDR2 FQGNSA. For sorted subsets, 200 ng DNA per replicate equaled approximately 30,000 T cell genomes. Repertoires were generated with immunoSEQ multiplex PCR, while TCRdb's copy carries only in-frame clones and drops some. In the table there are under 600,000 clones, approximately 97% of which are singletons. This sample is drawn from a study of shared clonotypes between healthy human individuals. Findings and limits, study-wide: Naive CD4 clonotype sharing across a few donors was approximately 5%. Estimated richness was generally greater in naive than memory subsets.

The source of this sequence is a young woman in good health. The chain recombines TRBV7-2 with TRBJ1-5; TRBD1 agrees at 8 bases. Sequenced: naive CD4+ T cells sorted from blood. Stated subset: CD45RA+ positively selected. This CDR3 is CASSRQGIVNQPQHF. CDR3 in DNA: TGTGCCAGCAGCCGACAGGGGATAGTCAATCAGCCCCAGCATTTT. The full variable domain, its missing parts supplied by reference TRBV7-2 and TRBJ1-5, is GAGVSQSPSNKVTEKGKDVELRCDPISGHTALYWYRQSLGQGLEFLIYFQGNSAPDKSGLPSDRFSAERTGGSVSTLTIQRTQQEDSAVYLCASSRQGIVNQPQHFGDGTRLSIL.